This TCR beta chain was sequenced for a study of neoadjuvant nivolumab and ipilimumab in lung cancer. Germline V gene data show CDR1 as MNHNY and CDR2 as SVGAGI (reference sequence). The CDR3 extends over 13 amino acids. Trimming removed 2 bases at V and 1 base at J, with 3 bases between. Assay used: immunoSEQ multiplex PCR; TCRdb lists only in-frame clones, some missing. The sample shows 7,500 to 10,000 clones, 75% to 85% of them seen only once. The sequence was collected from an adult with non-small cell lung cancer. J is TRBJ1-5 and V is TRBV6-6; D unresolved. The material was adjacent normal lung tissue, obtained after neoadjuvant nivolumab, alone or with ipilimumab, at or shortly before surgery. CDR3 in DNA: TGTGCCAGCAGTTACCAGAGCAATCAGCCCCAGCATTTT. It encodes CASSYQSNQPQHF.